This T cell receptor beta chain was captured by sequencing in a study of CD8 T cells in ankylosing spondylitis. Each CDR3 protein gets one entry after TCRdb re-called the 5' RACE reads with MiXCR. The repertoire holds around 300,000 distinct CDR3 sequences, with approximately 14% as singletons. This clonotype has only a few counts. The CDR3 runs to 14 residues. The V end lost 4 bases, the J end lost 3 bases, and 13 bases lay between the germline ends. The germline CDR1 and CDR2 sequences are KGHSH and LQKENI. The chain couples TRBV18 to TRBJ2-7; D is perhaps TRBD1 or TRBD2 (5 bases each). The material sequenced was blood, either unsorted or a sorted T cell fraction (not recorded which). This receptor was obtained from a male donor with ankylosing spondylitis or in good health (not recorded which). The CDR3, as DNA: TGTGCCAGCTCACTAGGGGACCTATACTACGAGCAGTACTTC. The encoded protein is CASSLGDLYYEQYF.